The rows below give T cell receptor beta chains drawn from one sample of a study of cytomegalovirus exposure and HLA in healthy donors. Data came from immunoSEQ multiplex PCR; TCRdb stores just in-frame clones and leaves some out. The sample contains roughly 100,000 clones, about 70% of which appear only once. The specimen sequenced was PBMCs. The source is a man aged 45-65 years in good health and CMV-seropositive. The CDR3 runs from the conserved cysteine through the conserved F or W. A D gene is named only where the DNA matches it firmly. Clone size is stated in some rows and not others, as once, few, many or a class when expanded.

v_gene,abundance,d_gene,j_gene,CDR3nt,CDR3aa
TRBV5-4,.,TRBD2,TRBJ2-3,TGTGCCAGCAGCCCCCCGCGGGGGGACACAGATACGCAGTATTTT,CASSPPRGDTDTQYF
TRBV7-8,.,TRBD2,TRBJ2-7,TGTGCCAGCAGCCGACGACTAGCGGGCGGAGATAATTACGAGCAGTACTTC,CASSRRLAGGDNYEQYF
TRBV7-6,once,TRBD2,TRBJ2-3,TGTGCCAGCAGCCCTGGACTAGCGGGGGCCACAGATACGCAGTATTTT,CASSPGLAGATDTQYF
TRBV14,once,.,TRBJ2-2,TGTGCCAGCAGCCAAGTAGGAGGGGCTGGCGGGGAGCTGTTTTTT,CASSQVGGAGGELFF
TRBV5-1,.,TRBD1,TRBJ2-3,TGCGCCAGCAGCTTACAGGGGCCAGATACGCAGTATTTT,CASSLQGPDTQYF
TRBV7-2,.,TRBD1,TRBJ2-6,TGTGCCAGCAGCTTAGGACAGGGGGCTGGGGCCAACGTCCTGACTTTC,CASSLGQGAGANVLTF
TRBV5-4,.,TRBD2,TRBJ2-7,TGTGCCAGCAGCCCACCACCGGCAGGGAGGGAGTACGAGCAGTACTTC,CASSPPPAGREYEQYF
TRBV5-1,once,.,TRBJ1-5,TGCGCCAGCAGCCCCCAGGGGACCGGCAATCAGCCCCAGCATTTT,CASSPQGTGNQPQHF
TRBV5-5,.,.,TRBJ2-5,TGTGCCAGCAGCTTCACAGGTCAAGAGACCCAGTACTTC,CASSFTGQETQYF
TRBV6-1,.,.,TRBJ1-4,TGTGCCAGCAGTGAGTTCAGGGGTTATAATGAAAAACTGTTTTTT,CASSEFRGYNEKLFF
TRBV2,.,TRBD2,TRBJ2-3,TGTGCCAGCGACCTCCCTGAGACGGGAGGTGCAGATACGCAGTATTTT,CASDLPETGGADTQYF
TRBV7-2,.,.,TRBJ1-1,TGTGCCAGCAGCTCCACTATGAACACTGAAGCTTTCTTT,CASSSTMNTEAFF
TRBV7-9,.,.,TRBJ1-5,TGTGCCAGCAGCCTAAACAGCAATCAGCCCCAGCATTTT,CASSLNSNQPQHF
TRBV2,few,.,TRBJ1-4,TGTGCCAGCAGCGGCACGGGTGAAAAACTGTTTTTT,CASSGTGEKLFF
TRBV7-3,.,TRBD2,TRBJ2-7,TGTGCCAGCAGCCCCGGGACTAGCGCCTACGAGCAGTACTTC,CASSPGTSAYEQYF
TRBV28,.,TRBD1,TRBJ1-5,TGTGCCAGCAGTTTATTTTCCGGACAGGGTATATTTTTGAGCAATCAGCCCCAGCATTTT,CASSLFSGQGIFLSNQPQHF
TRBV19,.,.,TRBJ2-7,TGTGCCAGTAGTATGGGGAATCCAGGAGGATTCTACGAGCAGTACTTC,CASSMGNPGGFYEQYF
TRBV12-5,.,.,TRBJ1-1,TGTGCTAGCCAAGATCGAACAGAGAACGCTGAAGCTTTCTTT,CASQDRTENAEAFF
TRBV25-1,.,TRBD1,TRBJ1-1,TGTGCCAGCAGTGAATTAGGACAGGGGGCGACTGAAGCTTTCTTT,CASSELGQGATEAFF
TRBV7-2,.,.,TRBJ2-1,TGTGCCAGCAGCGTCGACAATGAGCAGTTCTTC,CASSVDNEQFF
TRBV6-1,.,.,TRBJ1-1,TGTGCCACCTACCCCGGGGTGTTAGGGGAAGCTTTCTTT,CATYPGVLGEAFF
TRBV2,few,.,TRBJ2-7,TGTGCCAGCAGGCCCGAGGGATCCTACGAGCAGTACTTC,CASRPEGSYEQYF
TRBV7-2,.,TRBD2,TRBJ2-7,TGTGCCAGCAGCTTAGGATCTAGCGGGAGAGGATACTTC,CASSLGSSGRGYF
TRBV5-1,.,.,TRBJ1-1,TGCGCCAGCAACCCAGGGCTGTTCAACACTGAAGCTTTCTTT,CASNPGLFNTEAFF